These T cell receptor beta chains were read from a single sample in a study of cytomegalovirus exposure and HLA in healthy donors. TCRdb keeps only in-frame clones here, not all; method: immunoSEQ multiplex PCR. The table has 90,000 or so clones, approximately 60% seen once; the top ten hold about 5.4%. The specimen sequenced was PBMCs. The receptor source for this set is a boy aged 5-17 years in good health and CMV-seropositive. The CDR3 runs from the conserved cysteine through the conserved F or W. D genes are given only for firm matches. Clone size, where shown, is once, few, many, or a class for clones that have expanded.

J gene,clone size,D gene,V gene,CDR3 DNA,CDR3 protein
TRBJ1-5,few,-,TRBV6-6,TGTGCCAGCAGTTCCTTGGGGCAGGGAAATCAGCCCCAGCATTTT,CASSSLGQGNQPQHF
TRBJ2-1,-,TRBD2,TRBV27,TGTGCCAGCACCCCGGGGACTAGCGGGGGCAATGAGCAGTTCTTC,CASTPGTSGGNEQFF
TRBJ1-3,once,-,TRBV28,TGTGCCAGCAGTTTGTCGCAGGTCTCTGGAAACACCATATATTTT,CASSLSQVSGNTIYF
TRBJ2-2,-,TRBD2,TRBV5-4,TGTGCCAGCAGCCCGGGAGGGGGGCTAGACACCGGGGAGCTGTTTTTT,CASSPGGGLDTGELFF
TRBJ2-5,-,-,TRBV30,TGTGCCTGGAGTATCAGGGAGACCCAGTACTTC,CAWSIRETQYF
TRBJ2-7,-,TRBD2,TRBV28,TGTGCCAGCAGTAGTAGCGGGGGGCACTCCTACGAGCAGTACTTC,CASSSSGGHSYEQYF
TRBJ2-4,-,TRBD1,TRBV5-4,TGTGCCAGCAGCCCGGGACAGGAAAACATTCAGTACTTC,CASSPGQENIQYF
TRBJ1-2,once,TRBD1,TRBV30,TGTGCCTGGAGTCAACAACCTCGGGACAGGGGTGGCTACACCTTC,CAWSQQPRDRGGYTF
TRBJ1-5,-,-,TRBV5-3,TGTGCCAGAAGCCCGGTGATCCCCCAGCATTTT,CARSPVIPQHF
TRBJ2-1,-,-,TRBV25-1,TGTGCCAGCAGTGGAAAGTTCGTGGGGCGTTACAATGAGCAGTTCTTC,CASSGKFVGRYNEQFF
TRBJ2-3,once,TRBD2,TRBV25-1,TGTGCCAGCAGTGAGATAGCGGGGGGCCAATTAGATACGCAGTATTTT,CASSEIAGGQLDTQYF
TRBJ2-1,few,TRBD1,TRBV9,TGTGCCAGCAGCGTGTTTGGGACAGTTGACAATGAGCAGTTCTTC,CASSVFGTVDNEQFF
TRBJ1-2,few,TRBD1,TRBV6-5,TGTGCCAGCAGTTCCCGGGACAGCACTAACTATGGCTACCCCTTC,CASSSRDSTNYGYPF
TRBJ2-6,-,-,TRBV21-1,TGTGCCAGCAGCAAACTAGAGTCAACCTCTGGGGCCAACGTCCTGACTTTC,CASSKLESTSGANVLTF
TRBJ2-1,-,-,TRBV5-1,TGCGCCAGCAGCTTGGTGGCCGAAAGTGCCTATGAGCAGTTCTTC,CASSLVAESAYEQFF
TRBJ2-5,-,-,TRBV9,TGTGCCAGCAGCGTAGTTCCTACTAGTCGAGAGACCCAGTACTTC,CASSVVPTSRETQYF
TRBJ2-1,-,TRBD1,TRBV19,TGTGCCAGTAGTGTGGGACAGCGAAACAATGAGCAGTTCTTC,CASSVGQRNNEQFF
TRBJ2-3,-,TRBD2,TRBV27,TGTGCCAGCAGTCCGTACGCAATAGCCATGGGGGGGGGAACAGATACGCAGTATTTT,CASSPYAIAMGGGTDTQYF
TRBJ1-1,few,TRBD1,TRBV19,TGTGCCAGTAAGTCCCTCCCGGGACAGACGACCAATGAAGCTTTCTTT,CASKSLPGQTTNEAFF
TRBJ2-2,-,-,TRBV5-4,TGTGCCAGCAGCCAGGGCCGTAGCACCGGGGAGCTGTTTTTT,CASSQGRSTGELFF
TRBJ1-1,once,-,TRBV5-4,TGTGCCAGCAGCCAAATCTTTACGGGCACTGAAGCTTTCTTT,CASSQIFTGTEAFF
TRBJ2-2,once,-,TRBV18,TGTGCCAGCTCAACTCAGGGAAACACCGGGGAGCTGTTTTTT,CASSTQGNTGELFF
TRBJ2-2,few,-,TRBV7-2,TGTGCCAGCAGCTTAGGCGCCGGGGAGCTGTTTTTT,CASSLGAGELFF